Listed below are T cell receptor beta chains from one sample, sequenced in a study of blood T cell repertoires in COVID-19. The data were produced by immunoSEQ multiplex PCR, yet TCRdb's version contains in-frame clones alone and is incomplete. Among approximately 150,000 clones, around 88% were seen once, and the ten largest hold around 26%. Sequenced: peripheral blood. The receptor set was obtained from a human donor in a cohort sampled during active COVID-19. Both conserved end residues are part of each CDR3. D genes are given only for firm matches. Clone size is not always given. Where it is, it says once, few, many or a class for expanded clones.

TRBJ1-1 | TRBV27 | . | . | CASSLSPGLNTEAFF | TGTGCCAGCAGTTTATCTCCGGGATTGAACACTGAAGCTTTCTTT
TRBJ1-4 | TRBV27 | . | . | CASRGTVGEKLFF | TGTGCCAGCAGGGGGACTGTCGGTGAAAAACTGTTTTTT
TRBJ2-7 | TRBV7-8 | . | . | CASSSGLPSYEQYF | TGTGCCAGCAGCTCGGGACTCCCCTCCTACGAGCAGTACTTC
TRBJ2-3 | TRBV4-2 | . | once | CASSQDRRTPRTDTQYF | TGTGCCAGCAGCCAAGATCGCAGGACACCTCGTACAGATACGCAGTATTTT
TRBJ1-6 | TRBV2 | TRBD1 | . | CASRDGQGNSPLHF | TGTGCCAGCAGGGACGGACAGGGAAATTCACCCCTCCACTTT
TRBJ1-1 | TRBV10-3 | . | few | CAISVGGQLGTEAFF | TGTGCCATCAGTGTAGGAGGACAGCTGGGCACTGAAGCTTTCTTT
TRBJ1-1 | TRBV11-2 | . | . | CASSSLGTEAFF | TGTGCCAGCAGCTCACTAGGAACTGAAGCTTTCTTT
TRBJ1-1 | TRBV30 | . | . | CAWRRAGSTEAFF | TGTGCCTGGCGGCGGGCGGGGAGCACTGAAGCTTTCTTT
TRBJ2-7 | TRBV29-1 | . | once | CSVTGGTHSYEQYF | TGCAGCGTCACCGGAGGGACCCACTCCTACGAGCAGTACTTC
TRBJ2-1 | TRBV7-2 | TRBD2 | . | CASSPRTSGAHNEQFF | TGTGCCAGCAGTCCCCGGACTAGCGGGGCCCACAATGAGCAGTTCTTC
TRBJ1-6 | TRBV9 | TRBD1 | few | CASSSDRGLGNSPLHF | TGTGCCAGCAGCAGCGACAGGGGGCTGGGTAATTCACCCCTCCACTTT
TRBJ1-4 | TRBV19 | TRBD1 | once | CASSPRQGLLVEGVEKLFF | TGTGCCAGTAGTCCACGACAGGGTCTTTTAGTAGAGGGTGTTGAAAAACTGTTTTTT
TRBJ1-2 | TRBV25-1 | . | . | CASSEVDRDYGYTF | TGTGCCAGCAGTGAAGTAGACAGAGACTATGGCTACACCTTC
TRBJ1-3 | TRBV6-1 | . | . | CASSERLTGSFSGNTIYF | TGTGCCAGCAGTGAACGACTGACAGGATCCTTCTCTGGAAACACCATATATTTT
TRBJ1-2 | TRBV19 | TRBD1 | . | CASSRPGQGRAGYTF | TGTGCCAGTAGTAGACCTGGACAGGGAAGAGCTGGCTACACCTTC
TRBJ1-1 | TRBV30 | . | . | CAWSVSRRTEAFF | TGTGCCTGGAGTGTATCGCGGAGGACTGAAGCTTTCTTT
TRBJ2-3 | TRBV2 | . | . | CASSGRRGYTDTQYF | TGTGCCAGCAGTGGGAGAAGGGGGTACACAGATACGCAGTATTTT
TRBJ2-7 | TRBV6-2/TRBV6-3 | . | . | CASSPRRTSYEQYF | TGTGCCAGCAGTCCCAGGAGGACCTCCTACGAGCAGTACTTC
TRBJ2-5 | TRBV5-1 | . | . | CASSPVTGIDQETQYF | TGCGCCAGCAGCCCCGTGACGGGGATCGATCAAGAGACCCAGTACTTC
TRBJ1-4 | TRBV4-2 | TRBD1 | . | CASSLGQGSTNEKLFF | TGTGCCAGCAGCCTGGGACAGGGATCAACTAATGAAAAACTGTTTTTT
TRBJ2-7 | TRBV19 | TRBD1 | . | CASTQGTGVYEQYF | TGTGCCAGTACCCAAGGGACAGGGGTGTACGAGCAGTACTTC
TRBJ2-1 | TRBV4-3 | . | . | CASSQDRGEQFF | TGCGCCAGCAGCCAAGATCGGGGTGAGCAGTTCTTC
TRBJ1-4 | TRBV5-6 | . | . | CASSPGTRVEKLFF | TGTGCCAGCAGCCCCGGGACACGGGTTGAAAAACTGTTTTTT
TRBJ2-1 | TRBV5-4 | . | . | CASSSPPSRGGNEQFF | TGTGCCAGCAGCTCCCCCCCCTCCCGGGGAGGCAATGAGCAGTTCTTC
TRBJ1-6 | TRBV30 | . | . | CAWSTANNSPLHF | TGTGCCTGGAGTACAGCAAATAATTCACCCCTCCACTTT
TRBJ1-3 | TRBV4-2 | TRBD1 | . | CASSPLGQRSGNTIYF | TGTGCCAGCAGCCCCCTGGGACAGCGCTCTGGAAACACCATATATTTT
TRBJ1-1 | TRBV21-1 | . | . | CASSGRGGNTEAFF | TGTGCCAGCAGCGGTCGAGGAGGGAACACTGAAGCTTTCTTT
TRBJ1-1 | TRBV7-2 | . | . | CASSLEAEQGSTEAFF | TGTGCCAGCAGCTTAGAGGCGGAACAGGGCAGCACTGAAGCTTTCTTT
TRBJ1-4 | TRBV5-5 | . | . | CASSLVWSGVGEKLFF | TGTGCCAGCAGCTTAGTTTGGTCAGGGGTTGGTGAAAAACTGTTTTTT
TRBJ1-3 | TRBV10-3 | . | once | CAIRQGTGNTIYF | TGTGCCATCAGACAGGGAACGGGAAACACCATATATTTT
TRBJ1-5 | TRBV10-3 | TRBD1 | . | CAIRSGQGVGQPQHF | TGTGCCATCCGCTCGGGACAGGGGGTGGGTCAGCCCCAGCATTTT
TRBJ2-3 | TRBV7-2 | . | . | CASSLQSDTQYF | TGTGCCAGCAGCTTACAGTCAGATACGCAGTATTTT
TRBJ1-2 | TRBV30 | TRBD1 | . | CAWSTGVGGYTF | TGTGCCTGGAGTACAGGGGTCGGTGGCTACACCTTC
TRBJ2-7 | TRBV18 | . | . | CASSPQAPYEQYF | TGTGCCAGCTCCCCTCAAGCCCCTTACGAGCAGTACTTC
TRBJ1-1 | TRBV7-9 | . | . | CASSFVTFEAFF | TGTGCCAGCAGCTTCGTAACTTTTGAAGCTTTCTTT
TRBJ2-7 | TRBV11-3 | . | . | CASSLFPRGEQYF | TGTGCCAGCAGCTTATTCCCCAGGGGCGAGCAGTACTTC
TRBJ2-2 | TRBV18 | . | . | CASSPQQGIQTGELFF | TGTGCCAGCTCACCTCAACAGGGAATCCAAACCGGGGAGCTGTTTTTT
TRBJ1-2 | TRBV19 | . | . | CASLQGNYGYTF | TGTGCCAGCTTACAGGGTAACTATGGCTACACCTTC
TRBJ1-5 | TRBV12-3/TRBV12-4 | . | few | CASRKGGNQPQHF | TGTGCCAGCAGGAAGGGGGGCAATCAGCCCCAGCATTTT
TRBJ2-2 | TRBV28 | TRBD1 | . | CASSTTGGTGELFF | TGTGCCAGCAGTACGACAGGGGGCACCGGGGAGCTGTTTTTT
TRBJ1-1 | TRBV9 | . | . | CASSVEGVGTEAFF | TGTGCCAGCAGCGTAGAGGGGGTAGGCACTGAAGCTTTCTTT
TRBJ1-5 | TRBV5-5 | . | . | CASSLRTWGNQPQHF | TGTGCCAGCAGCTTGAGGACATGGGGCAATCAGCCCCAGCATTTT
TRBJ1-1 | TRBV19 | . | . | CASSRLREATEAFF | TGTGCCAGTAGCAGGCTCCGGGAGGCCACTGAAGCTTTCTTT
TRBJ1-2 | TRBV2 | . | . | CASSEVLNYGYTF | TGTGCCAGCAGTGAAGTGTTAAACTATGGCTACACCTTC
TRBJ1-1 | TRBV19 | . | . | CASSIGYGYTEAFF | TGTGCCAGTAGTATCGGGTATGGTTACACTGAAGCTTTCTTT
TRBJ1-5 | TRBV5-6 | . | . | CASSWGGAISNQPQHF | TGTGCCAGCAGCTGGGGGGGAGCTATTAGCAATCAGCCCCAGCATTTT
TRBJ2-7 | TRBV21-1 | . | . | CASSHSPGTGSGEQYF | TGTGCCAGCAGCCACAGTCCCGGGACAGGGAGTGGCGAGCAGTACTTC
TRBJ2-7 | TRBV4-1 | TRBD1 | . | CASSQADRESYEQYF | TGCGCCAGCAGCCAAGCTGACAGGGAGTCCTACGAGCAGTACTTC
TRBJ1-5 | TRBV6-1 | . | . | CASSAWTDLGNQPQHF | TGTGCCAGCAGTGCCTGGACAGATTTAGGCAATCAGCCCCAGCATTTT
TRBJ1-1 | TRBV27 | . | . | CASSLWTATEAFF | TGTGCCAGCAGTTTATGGACAGCGACTGAAGCTTTCTTT
TRBJ2-7 | TRBV5-1 | . | . | CASSLGVRRDEQYF | TGCGCCAGCAGCTTGGGGGTCAGGAGGGACGAGCAGTACTTC